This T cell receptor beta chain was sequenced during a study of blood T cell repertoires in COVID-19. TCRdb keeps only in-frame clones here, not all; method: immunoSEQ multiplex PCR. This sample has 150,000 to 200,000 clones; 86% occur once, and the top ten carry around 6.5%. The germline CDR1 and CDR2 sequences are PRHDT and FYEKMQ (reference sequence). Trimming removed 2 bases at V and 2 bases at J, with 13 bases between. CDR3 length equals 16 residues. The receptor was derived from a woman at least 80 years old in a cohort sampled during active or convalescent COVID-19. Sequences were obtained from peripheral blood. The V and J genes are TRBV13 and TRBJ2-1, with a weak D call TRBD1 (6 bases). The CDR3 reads CASSLMWRTAYNEQFF. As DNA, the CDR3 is TGTGCCAGCAGCTTAATGTGGCGGACAGCCTACAATGAGCAGTTCTTC.